The sequence of this TCR beta chain was determined in a study of OX40 agonist ivuxolimab in advanced cancers. The germline V gene encodes CDR1 KGHSH and CDR2 LQKENI. The CDR3 runs to 16 residues. Losses at the gene ends were 3 bases for V and 4 bases for J; bases not matched to a gene: 9. The data were produced by immunoSEQ multiplex PCR, yet TCRdb's version contains in-frame clones alone and is incomplete. The data contain under 85,000 clones, about 85% of them singletons. Patients who had autoimmune disease history or got systemic immunosuppression were left out. V is TRBV18 and J is TRBJ1-2, with 9 bases aligning to TRBD1. Source: CD4+ or CD8+ T cells sorted from blood, taken in a trial of the OX40 agonist ivuxolimab. The clonotype comes from an adult with an advanced solid tumor such as melanoma, head and neck, liver or kidney cancer. The CDR3 region is CASSPTRDRASYGYTF. The CDR3 DNA reads TGTGCCAGCTCACCTACCCGGGACAGGGCCTCCTATGGCTACACCTTC.